These T cell receptor beta chains were read from a single sample in a study of cytomegalovirus exposure and HLA in healthy donors. Repertoires were generated with immunoSEQ multiplex PCR, while TCRdb's copy carries only in-frame clones and drops some. The data show approximately 160,000 clones, approximately 71% seen once. Sequences were obtained from PBMCs. The receptors come from a male donor in good health and CMV-seronegative. The CDR3 runs from the conserved cysteine through the conserved F or W. Fields, in order: D gene, V gene, clone size, CDR3 length, J gene, CDR3 protein, CDR3 DNA. The D gene is left open where the match is weak. A clone size is listed for some rows: how often the clone was seen (once, few, many), or a class if it is expanded.

.,TRBV6-4,.,13,TRBJ2-2,CASSDGSSGELFF,TGTGCCAGCTCGGACGGGAGTTCCGGGGAGCTGTTTTTT
TRBD2,TRBV7-2,few,14,TRBJ2-7,CASSQLAVSYEQYF,TGTGCCAGCAGCCAACTAGCGGTGTCCTACGAGCAGTACTTC
.,TRBV1,.,19,TRBJ2-6,CTSSQVGGGAALGANVLTF,.
TRBD1,TRBV10-3,few,15,TRBJ1-1,CAISGDRGVNTEAFF,TGTGCCATCAGTGGGGACAGAGGAGTGAACACTGAAGCTTTCTTT
TRBD2,TRBV7-2,.,18,TRBJ2-7,CASSLSAPLREELDEQYF,TGTGCCAGCAGCTTATCAGCCCCCTTGCGGGAGGAGCTGGACGAGCAGTACTTC
.,TRBV6-1,.,14,TRBJ2-7,CASRVVRGTYEQYF,TGTGCCAGCAGAGTGGTTCGGGGGACCTACGAGCAGTACTTC
TRBD2,TRBV19,.,13,TRBJ2-7,CASSLTSAYEQYF,TGTGCCAGTAGCCTGACTAGCGCCTACGAGCAGTACTTC
TRBD1,TRBV6-5,.,15,TRBJ2-2,CASRGQVANTGELFF,TGTGCCAGCAGGGGACAGGTGGCGAACACCGGGGAGCTGTTTTTT
TRBD2,TRBV13,.,17,TRBJ2-3,CATGSIRSGGGTDTQYF,TGTGCCACCGGAAGTATAAGGAGCGGGGGCGGGACAGATACGCAGTATTTT
.,TRBV27,.,11,TRBJ2-7,CASNGGYEQYF,TGTGCCAGCAACGGGGGCTACGAGCAGTACTTC
.,TRBV6-1,once,15,TRBJ1-5,CASSEVPSSNQPQHF,TGTGCCAGCAGTGAAGTCCCCAGTAGCAATCAGCCCCAGCATTTT
.,TRBV7-7,.,15,TRBJ2-3,CASSLGGLSTDTQYF,TGTGCCAGCAGCTTAGGCGGGTTGAGCACAGATACGCAGTATTTT
TRBD1,TRBV30,.,13,TRBJ2-7,CAWRTPGGYEQYF,TGTGCCTGGAGGACCCCAGGGGGATACGAGCAGTACTTC
TRBD2,TRBV14,.,16,TRBJ2-1,CASSHLGLAGDNEQFF,TGTGCCAGCAGTCACCTGGGACTAGCGGGGGACAATGAGCAGTTCTTC